The next 18 T cell receptor beta chains were all read from a single sample in a study of beta chain features in type 1 diabetes listed by TCRdb under 2018. The library was obtained by the immunoSEQ multiplex PCR assay. All of the isolated RNA was reverse transcribed with the High Capacity cDNA Reverse Transcription Kit, so expressed TCRB transcripts were sequenced. TCRdb carries this immuneACCESS record with in-frame sequences only. Its versions omit some clonotypes, under half of them owing to an unresolved V gene in the studies checked, with the rest unexplained. The sample contains over 65,000 clones, about 32% of them found a single time. The ten biggest clones cover about 0.48% of the sample. Material for sequencing was stem cell memory CD4+ T cells from blood. Reading the label with the study, this specimen's cell subset or site is: stem cell-like memory CD4+ T cells. The source of these receptors is a woman between 18 and 30 years old in good health.

The rearrangement joins TRBV6-6 to TRBJ1-2; D is ambiguous. CDR3 length: 11 residues. Trimming took off 9 bases at V and 6 bases at J, with 11 bases between the two ends. Germline lookup yields CDR1 MNHNY and CDR2 SVGAGI (reference sequence). The CDR3 coding sequence is TGTGCCAGTTGGTCGACAAATGGCTACACCTTC. Its protein product is CASWSTNGYTF.

This clone showed up just a few times. The rearrangement joins TRBV2 to TRBJ2-3; TRBD2 aligns across 10 bases. The CDR3 spans 15 residues. The ends lost 7 bases at V and 5 bases at J; junction bases unmatched: 9. Germline V gene sequence: CDR1 SNHLY, CDR2 FYNNEI. CDR3 DNA: TGTGCCAGCACCCAAGCGGGGGGGCGTGGAGATACGCAGTATTTT. This codes for CASTQAGGRGDTQYF.

This clone was recorded a few times. CDR3 nucleotides: TGTGCCAGCAAGCGGGGGGGCCGGGTTCATGAGCAGTTCTTC. Translated: CASKRGGRVHEQFF. V gene TRBV7-2 combines with J gene TRBJ2-1; 10 bases align to TRBD2. The CDR3 is made up of 14 amino acids. In germline, CDR1 is SGHTA, CDR2 FQGNSA. V gave up 7 bases and J gave up 8 bases; unmatched junction bases: 8.

This clone was seen more than once but under ten times. The chain joins TRBV11-2 to TRBJ2-3, with TRBD1 identical over 9 bases. Germline CDR1 reads SGHAT; CDR2 reads FQNNGV. V lost 0 bases, J lost 15 bases, and 7 bases stayed unmatched. The CDR3 length is 13 residues. This CDR3 reads CASSLDGGTGKYF. CDR3 DNA sequence: TGTGCCAGCAGCTTAGATGGGGGGACAGGGAAATATTTT.

The chain recombines TRBV5-1 with TRBJ1-2; tentative D call: TRBD1 (6 bases). V gave up 3 bases and J gave up 6 bases, with 12 bases separating them. Germline CDR1 reads SGHRS; CDR2 reads YFSETQ. The CDR3 runs 13 residues. CDR3 protein: CASSSQGIDGYTF. CDR3 DNA: TGCGCCAGCAGCTCCCAGGGGATCGATGGCTACACCTTC.

This sequence joins TRBV9 and TRBJ2-7; a possible D gene is TRBD1 (5 bases). The V gene's germline CDR1 is SGDLS and CDR2 YYNGEE. V was pared by 4 bases and J by 0 bases, with 14 bases between. The CDR3 is 15 amino acids. CDR3 nucleotide sequence: TGTGCCAGCAGCACTCAACCGGACATCTCCTACGAGCAGTACTTC. This gives the protein CASSTQPDISYEQYF.

This clone was picked up a small number of times. This rearrangement joins TRBV5-1 to TRBJ2-7; the match to TRBD2 covers 16 bases. The CDR3 consists of 18 residues. Germline loops: CDR1 SGHRS, CDR2 YFSETQ. V dropped 4 bases and J dropped 4; count of bases not matched to a gene: 11. The CDR3 here is CASSGEVGLAGGRYEQYF. CDR3 DNA sequence: TGCGCCAGCAGCGGAGAGGTGGGACTAGCGGGAGGGCGATACGAGCAGTACTTC.

The V call is TRBV28, the J call TRBJ1-5; D remains ambiguous. CDR1 and CDR2 (germline): MDHEN, SYDVKM. Trimming removed 3 bases from V and 6 bases from J, with 6 bases in between. CDR3 length: 12 amino acids. CDR3 nucleotides: TGTGCCAGCAGTTTGGAGGGTCAGCCCCAGCATTTT. This gives the protein CASSLEGQPQHF.

The chain couples TRBV27 to TRBJ1-1; 9 nucleotides match TRBD1. The V gene end was trimmed by 6 bases and the J gene end by 4 bases; junction bases not matched to a gene: 15. Per the germline V gene, CDR1 is MNHEY and CDR2 is SMNVEV (reference sequence). The CDR3 consists of 17 residues. Here the CDR3 reads CASSTKPGQGLGTEAFF. Written as DNA, the CDR3 is TGTGCCAGCAGCACGAAACCGGGACAGGGTTTAGGCACTGAAGCTTTCTTT.

The V and J genes are TRBV15 and TRBJ1-4, with 7 bases that match TRBD1. V shed 0 bases, J shed 8 bases, and the junction held 6 bases outside the gene matches. The CDR3 runs 15 residues. Germline values: CDR1 LNHNV, CDR2 YYDKDF (reference sequence). In DNA form, the CDR3 reads TGTGCCACCAGCAGAGACAGGGGGGTTTGGGAAAAACTGTTTTTT. It is translated as CATSRDRGVWEKLFF.

The chain joins TRBV7-9 to TRBJ2-5; D is possibly TRBD2 (6 bases). Germline V lookup: CDR1 SEHNR, CDR2 FQNEAQ (reference sequence). There are 15 residues in the CDR3. Trimming cost V 2 bases and J 4 bases, with 14 bases left between them. CDR3 protein: CASSLSGTFGETQYF. CDR3 nucleotides: TGTGCCAGCAGCTTATCCGGGACTTTTGGAGAGACCCAGTACTTC.

The chain recombines TRBV5-1 with TRBJ2-2; 10 bases line up with TRBD1. This CDR3 contains 16 residues. V shed 6 bases and J 2 bases; nucleotides not matched to a gene: 7. The V gene's germline CDR1 is SGHRS and CDR2 YFSETQ. The CDR3: CASKGQGTVNTGELFF. For the CDR3, the DNA is TGCGCCAGCAAGGGACAGGGGACGGTAAACACCGGGGAGCTGTTTTTT.

The V gene is TRBV20-1, the J gene TRBJ1-4; the D is unclear. CDR3 length equals 10 residues. Trimming took 5 bases from V and 6 from J, leaving 4 bases between them. Germline loops: CDR1 DFQATT, CDR2 SNEGSKA (reference sequence). The CDR3 nucleotides are TGCAGTGCTTTAGATGAAAAACTGTTTTTT. Translation gives CSALDEKLFF.

About this clone: Germline is not matched at one junction end, which may reflect a read error. This chain uses TRBV4-3 with TRBJ2-1; D gene uncertain. The length of the CDR3 is 15 residues. Germline V gene lookup returns CDR1 LGHNA and CDR2 YSLEER. The CDR3 loop is CTSSQDTGSYNEQFF. CDR3 nucleotide sequence: TGCACCAGCAGCCAAGATACGGGCTCCTACAATGAGCAGTTCTTC.

J is TRBJ2-3 and V is TRBV7-8; D is perhaps TRBD2 (7 bases). Germline CDR1 is SGHVS and CDR2 is FQNEAQ. The length of the CDR3 is 17 residues. The V end lost 5 bases, the J end lost 3 bases, and 21 bases lay between the germline ends. Written as DNA, the CDR3 is TGTGCCAGCAGCCCGTGGGGGCGGGAGATTGGTACAGATACGCAGTATTTT. The encoded protein is CASSPWGREIGTDTQYF.

This clone was detected only a few times. This sequence joins TRBV25-1 and TRBJ2-1; TRBD2 agrees at 7 bases. The CDR3 runs to 15 residues. The germline gives CDR1 MGHDK, CDR2 SYGVNS. The V gene end was trimmed by 4 bases and the J gene end by 2 bases; junction bases not matched to a gene: 5. The CDR3 DNA sequence: TGTGCCAGCAGTGCGGCGGGAGTACCCTACAATGAGCAGTTCTTC. Translated: CASSAAGVPYNEQFF.

The chain combines TRBV7-2 with TRBJ2-2; 8 nucleotides match TRBD2. V shed 2 bases and J 5 bases; nucleotides not matched to a gene: 13. Germline CDR1 is SGHTA and CDR2 is FQGNSA. CDR3 length equals 18 residues. The CDR3 sequence: CASSLLAGRTGWTGELFF. CDR3 sequence (DNA): TGTGCCAGCAGCTTACTAGCGGGTCGTACTGGTTGGACCGGGGAGCTGTTTTTT.

V gene TRBV4-1 combines with J gene TRBJ1-4; 8 bases are a match to TRBD1. V trimming: 5 bases; J trimming: 4 bases; junction bases outside the gene matches: 3. Germline V gene lookup returns CDR1 MGHRA and CDR2 YSYEKL. The CDR3 has 14 amino acids. The CDR3 nucleotides read TGCGCCAGCAGCAGGACAGGGAGTAATGAAAAACTGTTTTTT. Protein: CASSRTGSNEKLFF.